The rows below give T cell receptor beta chains drawn from one sample of a study of blood T cell repertoires in COVID-19. The repertoire was sequenced with immunoSEQ multiplex PCR; TCRdb's copy has only in-frame clones and lacks some. The sample has 250,000 to 350,000 clones, about 90% seen once. The specimen sequenced was peripheral blood. The receptors here all came from a woman aged 45-65 years who had recovered from COVID-19. CDR3s include the opening cysteine and the closing phenylalanine or tryptophan. D genes are given only for firm matches. Clone size is shown for a subset of rows, as once, few, many or a class of expanded clone.

v_call	j_call	clone_size	d_call	cdr3_length	cdr3_nt	cdr3_aa
TRBV28	TRBJ2-7	-	-	14	TGTGCCAGCAGCTTCCGGAGGGTCCCCTACGAGCAGTACTTC	CASSFRRVPYEQYF
TRBV3-1/TRBV3-2	TRBJ2-1	-	TRBD1	17	TGTGCCAGCAGCCAAAAGCGACAGGGGCCCCCCTCCAATGAGCAGTTCTTC	CASSQKRQGPPSNEQFF
TRBV19	TRBJ1-4	few	TRBD1	19	TGTGCCAGTAGTATTTGGCGAGGCGGACAGGCTGCAACTAATGAAAAACTGTTTTTT	CASSIWRGGQAATNEKLFF
TRBV7-9	TRBJ2-7	once	TRBD2	15	TGTGCCAGCAGCATAATAGCGGGGCTCACCTACGAGCAGTACTTC	CASSIIAGLTYEQYF
TRBV24-1	TRBJ1-4	once	-	15	TGTGCCACCAGTGATCGAGGAGCAACTAATGAAAAACTGTTTTTT	CATSDRGATNEKLFF
TRBV24-1	TRBJ1-2	-	TRBD1	14	TGTGCCACCAGCGAGGAGGGGGCCCCCTATGGCTACACCTTC	CATSEEGAPYGYTF
TRBV7-2	TRBJ2-1	-	TRBD2	15	TGTGCCAGCAGCTTGACTAGCGGGGGGTACAATGAGCAGTTCTTC	CASSLTSGGYNEQFF
TRBV28	TRBJ2-7	-	-	16	TGTGCCAGCAGTTTAGTTTTCATGTCACCTACCTACGAGCAGTACTTC	CASSLVFMSPTYEQYF
TRBV6-5	TRBJ2-2	-	-	12	TGTGCCAGCAGTACAGGGTCCGGGGAGCTGTTTTTT	CASSTGSGELFF
TRBV5-1	TRBJ1-1	-	-	16	TGCGCCAGCAGCGCGTCAACAGGGCTGGGGAACACTGAAGCTTTCTTT	CASSASTGLGNTEAFF
TRBV7-7	TRBJ2-3	-	TRBD1	14	TGTGCCAGCAGCCGCGGACAGGCCACAGATACGCAGTATTTT	CASSRGQATDTQYF
TRBV6-1	TRBJ2-7	-	-	14	TGTGCCAGCAGTGAGTTAGCTGCAACCTACGAGCAGTACTTC	CASSELAATYEQYF
TRBV28	TRBJ1-1	-	-	13	TGTGCCAGCAGCTCACAGGGAACCCCTGAAGCTTTCTTT	CASSSQGTPEAFF
TRBV4-3	TRBJ2-5	-	TRBD2	16	TGCGCCAGCAGCCAAGATCTCGGACTAGCACTCGAGACCCAGTACTTC	CASSQDLGLALETQYF
TRBV4-1	TRBJ2-3	once	-	13	TGCGCCAGCAGTGTCAGTGAAACAGATACGCAGTATTTT	CASSVSETDTQYF
TRBV5-1	TRBJ1-6	-	TRBD1	15	TGCGCCAGCAGCGTGGGACAGGCGGATAATTCACCCCTCCACTTT	CASSVGQADNSPLHF
TRBV12-3/TRBV12-4	TRBJ1-2	-	-	12	TGTGCCAGCAGCCCCAGAGGGTATGGCTACACCTTC	CASSPRGYGYTF
TRBV7-9	TRBJ2-3	-	TRBD2	14	TGTGCCAGCAGCTCTAGCGGGGCGGCAGATACGCAGTATTTT	CASSSSGAADTQYF
TRBV28	TRBJ2-3	-	TRBD2	14	TGTGCCAGCGGCCTCGGACTAGCGACAGATACGCAGTATTTT	CASGLGLATDTQYF
TRBV15	TRBJ1-4	-	-	14	TGTGCCACCAGCAGAGAGGGGGCTAGGGAAAAACTGTTTTTT	CATSREGAREKLFF
TRBV7-9	TRBJ2-7	-	-	15	TGTGCCAGCAGCCCGCAGCACAGGCTAATCTACGAGCAGTACTTC	CASSPQHRLIYEQYF
TRBV4-3	TRBJ2-4	few	TRBD2	15	TGCGCCAGCAGCCAAGATCTAGCGGGGGGCTTAATTCAGTACTTC	CASSQDLAGGLIQYF
TRBV11-3	TRBJ2-3	once	-	14	TGTGCCAGCAGTAGCGGCAGGGGCACAGATACGCAGTATTTT	CASSSGRGTDTQYF
TRBV5-1	TRBJ1-6	-	TRBD1	15	TGCGCCAGCAGCTTCGGACAGGCCAATAATTCACCCCTCCACTTT	CASSFGQANNSPLHF
TRBV5-1	TRBJ1-6	-	-	16	TGCGCCAGCAGCTTGGAAGGACAGTCCTATAATTCACCCCTCCACTTT	CASSLEGQSYNSPLHF
TRBV29-1	TRBJ1-2	-	-	12	TGCAGCGCGCTAGGACAGCTATATGGCTACACCTTC	CSALGQLYGYTF
TRBV2	TRBJ1-1	once	-	13	TGTGCCAGCAGTTTCGGGGAGAGTGCTGAAGCTTTCTTT	CASSFGESAEAFF
TRBV4-1	TRBJ2-7	-	TRBD1	14	TGCGCCAGCAGCCAGGGACAGGGATCCTACGAGCAGTACTTC	CASSQGQGSYEQYF
TRBV19	TRBJ2-7	-	TRBD1	15	TGTGCCAGTAGTCGCCGGGGACAGGGGTCCTACGAGCAGTACTTC	CASSRRGQGSYEQYF
TRBV5-4	TRBJ2-1	-	TRBD2	16	TGTGCCAGCAGCTCCCCGGGACTAGCGGGCAACAATGAGCAGTTCTTC	CASSSPGLAGNNEQFF
TRBV14	TRBJ1-1	-	-	13	TGTGCCAGCAGCCAATTTCAAAACACTGAAGCTTTCTTT	CASSQFQNTEAFF
TRBV9	TRBJ1-1	-	-	14	TGTGCCAGCAGCGTCCGGACTGAGAACACTGAAGCTTTCTTT	CASSVRTENTEAFF
TRBV27	TRBJ1-1	-	TRBD1	13	TGTGCCAGCAGTTGGTCACAGGGGGCCGAAGCTTTCTTT	CASSWSQGAEAFF
TRBV5-1	TRBJ1-1	-	TRBD1	15	TGCGCCAGCAGCCCTGGACAGGGATCGAACACTGAAGCTTTCTTT	CASSPGQGSNTEAFF
TRBV7-9	TRBJ2-1	-	-	14	TGTGCCAGCAGCGTGGAGAGCAACTACAATGAGCAGTTCTTC	CASSVESNYNEQFF
TRBV7-3	TRBJ2-2	-	TRBD2	16	TGTGCCAGCAGCCAAGGACTAGCGGGAGCTATCGGGGAGCTGTTTTTT	CASSQGLAGAIGELFF
TRBV24-1	TRBJ2-1	-	TRBD2	14	TGTGCCACCCGGACTAGCGGGGGGGACAATGAGCAGTTCTTC	CATRTSGGDNEQFF